Given below is one T cell receptor (beta chain) in context. These data are taken from a study of blood T cell repertoires in COVID-19. Study information: Researchers got acute and convalescent COVID-19 samples from the United States, Italy and Spain. Sample material is recorded as cDNA or gDNA derived from T cells, B-cell-depleted T cells, or PBMCs.

Using immunoSEQ multiplex PCR, the repertoire was profiled, and TCRdb retains in-frame clones only, with some absent. The sample holds 130,000 or so clones; 84% are singletons and the top ten take more than 3%. The V segment lost 5 bases and the J segment 2 bases; nucleotides outside the gene matches: 6. The CDR3 is 14 residues long. Germline V gene sequence: CDR1 SGHTA, CDR2 FQGNSA. The sequenced material came from PBMCs or T cells enriched from blood (not recorded which). The chain uses TRBV7-2 and TRBJ2-7, with 7 bases fitting TRBD1. The receptor's source is a woman aged 45-59 years with acute COVID-19. For the CDR3, the DNA is TGTGCCAGCAGCCCCCGGGACAGTGCCTACGAGCAGTACTTC. It encodes CASSPRDSAYEQYF.